The clone carrying this T cell receptor (beta chain) turned up a few times. Its target is not known. The study ran its PCR with 60 Vbeta and 13 Jbeta primers. The data were produced by immunoSEQ multiplex PCR, yet TCRdb's version contains in-frame clones alone and is incomplete. The data contain about 130,000 clones, around 78% of them singletons. This sample is part of a study of cytomegalovirus exposure and HLA in healthy donors. For the study at large: Approximately 85 million unique TCRs from HLA-typed donors were held in an early data release. Genetic ancestry analysis placed approximately 80% of the 398 donors that were genotyped in the Caucasian-associated cluster. The study, taken as a whole, reports: In vitro, three CMV-associated chains proved specific for CMV antigens.

The junction had 7 bases not matched to a gene; V was cut back by 1 base and J by 5 bases. Germline lookup yields CDR1 MNHNS and CDR2 SASEGT. The CDR3 totals 15 residues. The chain combines TRBV6-1 with TRBJ2-5; 7 bases align to TRBD1. The TCR originated in a man aged 18 to 30 in good health and CMV-seropositive. The specimen was PBMCs. This CDR3 reads CASSEGQGVAETQYF. The CDR3 nucleotides are TGTGCCAGCAGTGAAGGACAGGGTGTGGCGGAGACCCAGTACTTC.